This is a list of T cell receptor beta chains from one sample in a study of radiotherapy plus CTLA-4 blockade in lung cancer. Only in-frame clones appear in the TCRdb table, and some are missing; sequencing was by immunoSEQ multiplex PCR. The sample has about 51,000 clones; around 79% are singletons. The sequencing used peripheral blood, collected from a patient treated with radiotherapy plus ipilimumab. The source of these receptors is a human donor with non-small cell lung cancer who had a complete response to radiotherapy plus ipilimumab. CDR3s leave out the opening cysteine and the closing phenylalanine or tryptophan.

cdr3_aa,v_call,j_call
ASSEIGTSGTTDTQY,TRBV10-1,TRBJ2-3
ASSPLDSSTGANVLT,TRBV27,TRBJ2-6
ASSAVQGTAGYT,TRBV6-1,TRBJ1-2
ASSLLYQETQY,TRBV7-9,TRBJ2-5
ASSPRVNQETQY,TRBV2,TRBJ2-5
ASRSNRDNEQF,TRBV6-1,TRBJ2-1
AQTLAGGSDTQY,TRBV30,TRBJ2-3
ASLTQGISEKLF,TRBV2,TRBJ1-4
ASSQNGGGSSYEQY,TRBV14,TRBJ2-7
ASSYRDSPLH,TRBV6-5,TRBJ1-6
ASSQVQGNREKLF,TRBV14,TRBJ1-4
ASSLYGREVENEQF,TRBV7-2,TRBJ2-1
ASSPAAGNTGELF,TRBV7-2,TRBJ2-2
ASSVDPGFIPTEAF,TRBV9,TRBJ1-1
ASSPGGTGTDTQY,TRBV18,TRBJ2-3
ASSARTGGNSPLH,TRBV25-1,TRBJ1-6
ASSVVGQGGELF,TRBV9,TRBJ2-2
AISQTGINQPQH,TRBV10-3,TRBJ1-5
ASSIAAGLRTYEQY,TRBV18,TRBJ2-7
AIRGTGSFNTEAF,TRBV10-3,TRBJ1-1
ASSTDLAEKLF,TRBV19,TRBJ1-4
ASSLESGNQPQH,TRBV7-9,TRBJ1-5
AWRKGAYGYT,TRBV30,TRBJ1-2
AISREIYEQY,TRBV10-3,TRBJ2-7
ASSPMRQPQETQY,TRBV7-7,TRBJ2-5
ASSRARDEQF,TRBV6-5,TRBJ2-1
ATSRDQGQVAGELF,TRBV15,TRBJ2-2
AWRKGQTQY,TRBV30,TRBJ2-5
ASSRSPGRGQPQH,TRBV27,TRBJ1-5
ASSQDRVNSYEQY,TRBV5-1,TRBJ2-7
ASSPPGYETQY,TRBV9,TRBJ2-5
ASSRDRENSPLH,TRBV19,TRBJ1-6
ASRPPQHRGTNTEAF,TRBV7-9,TRBJ1-1
ASSGLAFGQGSEKLF,TRBV7-2,TRBJ1-4
ASSRTTNEQF,TRBV5-1,TRBJ2-1
AWSIRRSGEKLF,TRBV30,TRBJ1-4